The following is a T cell receptor (beta chain) sequence with its context. Treatment indicated: around 19 received Ad26.COV2.S at low or high dose, single or two shots; five or six received placebo; per-sample allocation not given. After the first vaccine or placebo injection, samples were drawn on day 63. The repertoire was sequenced with immunoSEQ multiplex PCR; TCRdb's copy has only in-frame clones and lacks some. This sample has more than 300,000 clones, with 86% found just once. The data stem from a study of Ad26.COV2.S vaccination and SARS-CoV-2 variants. CDR3 length: 14 residues. V lost 0 bases and J lost 7, with 12 bases in between. The V gene's germline CDR1 is SGHTA and CDR2 FQGTGA.

The sample here was peripheral blood, taken in a trial of Ad26.COV2.S vaccine versus placebo. The chain links TRBV7-3 to TRBJ1-1; possible D gene TRBD1, 5 bases. This clonotype originated in a person aged 18-65 years who received the Ad26.COV2.S COVID-19 vaccine or a placebo. This chain's CDR3 is CASSLTRIGDEAFF. CDR3 DNA: TGTGCCAGCAGCTTAACCCGGATAGGGGATGAAGCTTTCTTT.